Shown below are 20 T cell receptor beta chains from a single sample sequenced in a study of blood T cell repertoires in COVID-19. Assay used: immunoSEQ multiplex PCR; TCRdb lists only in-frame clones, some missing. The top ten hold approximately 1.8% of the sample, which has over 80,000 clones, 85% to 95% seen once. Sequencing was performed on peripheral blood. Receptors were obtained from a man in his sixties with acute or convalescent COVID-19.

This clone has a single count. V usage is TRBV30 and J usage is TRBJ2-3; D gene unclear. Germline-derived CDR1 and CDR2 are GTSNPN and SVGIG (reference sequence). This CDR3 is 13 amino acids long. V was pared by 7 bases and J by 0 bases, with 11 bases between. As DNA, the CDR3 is TGTGCCTACCGGGTGGGTAGCACAGATACGCAGTATTTT. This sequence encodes CAYRVGSTDTQYF.

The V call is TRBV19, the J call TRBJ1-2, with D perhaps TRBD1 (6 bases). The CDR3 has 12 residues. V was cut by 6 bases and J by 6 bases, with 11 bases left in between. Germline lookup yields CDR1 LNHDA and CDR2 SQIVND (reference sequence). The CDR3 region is CASRAGADGYTF. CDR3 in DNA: TGTGCCAGTAGGGCAGGGGCTGATGGCTACACCTTC. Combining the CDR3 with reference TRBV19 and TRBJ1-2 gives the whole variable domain DGGITQSPKYLFRKEGQNVTLSCEQNLNHDAMYWYRQDPGQGLRLIYYSQIVNDFQKGDIAEGYSVSREKKESFPLTVTSAQKNPTAFYLCASRAGADGYTFGSGTRLTVV.

CDR3: CASSSHRGQSEKLFF. The DNA for the CDR3 is TGTGCCAGCAGCTCCCACAGGGGGCAAAGTGAAAAACTGTTTTTT. The chain links TRBV7-3 to TRBJ1-4; TRBD1 matches at 9 bases. CDR1 SGHTA and CDR2 FQGTGA come from the germline V gene. The V and J ends lost 4 bases and 7 bases, in that order; junction bases with no gene match: 7. This CDR3 is 15 amino acids long.

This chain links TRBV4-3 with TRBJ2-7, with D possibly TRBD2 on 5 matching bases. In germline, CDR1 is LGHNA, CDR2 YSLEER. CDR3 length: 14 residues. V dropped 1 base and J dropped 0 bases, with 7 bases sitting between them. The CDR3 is CASSQGTSSYEQYF. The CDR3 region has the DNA TGCGCCAGCAGCCAAGGGACTTCCTCCTACGAGCAGTACTTC.

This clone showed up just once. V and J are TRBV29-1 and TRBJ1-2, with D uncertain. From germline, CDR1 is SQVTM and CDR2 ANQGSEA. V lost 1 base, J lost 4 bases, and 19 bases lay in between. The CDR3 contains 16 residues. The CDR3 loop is CSVEAGLNAAIYGYTF. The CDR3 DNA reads TGCAGCGTTGAAGCAGGACTTAACGCCGCGATCTATGGCTACACCTTC.

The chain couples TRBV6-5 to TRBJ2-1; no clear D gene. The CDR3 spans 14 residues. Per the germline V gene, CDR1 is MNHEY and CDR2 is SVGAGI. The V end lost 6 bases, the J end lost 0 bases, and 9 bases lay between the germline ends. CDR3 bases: TGTGCCAGCAGGAGAAAAAGCTCCTACAATGAGCAGTTCTTC. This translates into CASRRKSSYNEQFF.

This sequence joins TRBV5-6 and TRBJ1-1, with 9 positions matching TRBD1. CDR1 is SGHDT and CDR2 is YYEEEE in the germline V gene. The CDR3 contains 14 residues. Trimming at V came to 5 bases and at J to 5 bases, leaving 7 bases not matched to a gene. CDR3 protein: CASRYRGRGTEAFF. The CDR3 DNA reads TGTGCCAGCAGGTACAGGGGGCGCGGAACTGAAGCTTTCTTT.

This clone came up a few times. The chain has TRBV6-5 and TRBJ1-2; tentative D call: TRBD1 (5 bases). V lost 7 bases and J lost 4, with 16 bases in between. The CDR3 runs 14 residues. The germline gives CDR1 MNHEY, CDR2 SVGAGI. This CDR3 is CASTEGQDSYGYTF. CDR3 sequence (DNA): TGTGCCAGCACGGAGGGGCAAGATAGCTATGGCTACACCTTC.

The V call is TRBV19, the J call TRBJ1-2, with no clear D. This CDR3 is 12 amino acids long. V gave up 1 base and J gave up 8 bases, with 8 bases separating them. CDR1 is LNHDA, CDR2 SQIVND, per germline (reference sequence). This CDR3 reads CASSIGRGGYTF. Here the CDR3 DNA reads TGTGCCAGTAGTATAGGACGGGGAGGCTACACCTTC.

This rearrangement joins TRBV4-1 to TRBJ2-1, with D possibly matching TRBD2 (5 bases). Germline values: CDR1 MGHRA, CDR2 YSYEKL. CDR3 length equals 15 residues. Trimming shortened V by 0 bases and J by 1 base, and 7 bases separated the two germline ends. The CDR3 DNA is TGCGCCAGCAGCCAAGAGACGGGGTCCTACAATGAGCAGTTCTTC. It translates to CASSQETGSYNEQFF.

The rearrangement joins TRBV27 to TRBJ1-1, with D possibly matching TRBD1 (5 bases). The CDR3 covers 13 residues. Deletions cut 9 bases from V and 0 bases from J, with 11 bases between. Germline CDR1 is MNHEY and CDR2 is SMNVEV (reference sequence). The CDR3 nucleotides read TGTGCCAGTCTCGGGGGTTTGAACACTGAAGCTTTCTTT. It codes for CASLGGLNTEAFF.

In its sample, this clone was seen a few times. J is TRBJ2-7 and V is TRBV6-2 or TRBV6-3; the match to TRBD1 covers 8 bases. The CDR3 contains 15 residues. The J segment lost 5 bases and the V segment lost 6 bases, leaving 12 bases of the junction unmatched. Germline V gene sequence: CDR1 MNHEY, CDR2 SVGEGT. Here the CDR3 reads CASSLGPGRGHEQYF. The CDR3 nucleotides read TGTGCCAGCAGCCTCGGTCCGGGCAGGGGGCACGAGCAGTACTTC.

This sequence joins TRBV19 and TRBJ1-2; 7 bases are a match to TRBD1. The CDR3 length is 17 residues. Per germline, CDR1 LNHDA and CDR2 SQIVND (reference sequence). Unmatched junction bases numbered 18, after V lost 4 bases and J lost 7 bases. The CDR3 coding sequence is TGTGCCAGTAGTACCTCCTTGGAGACAGGGAAGGGCACTGGCTACACCTTC. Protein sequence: CASSTSLETGKGTGYTF.

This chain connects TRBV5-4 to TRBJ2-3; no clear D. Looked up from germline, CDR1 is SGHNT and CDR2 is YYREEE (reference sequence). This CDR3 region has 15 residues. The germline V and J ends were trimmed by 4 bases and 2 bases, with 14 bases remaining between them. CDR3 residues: CASSGPPGTTDTQYF. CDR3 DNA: TGTGCCAGCAGCGGGCCCCCCGGAACCACAGATACGCAGTATTTT.

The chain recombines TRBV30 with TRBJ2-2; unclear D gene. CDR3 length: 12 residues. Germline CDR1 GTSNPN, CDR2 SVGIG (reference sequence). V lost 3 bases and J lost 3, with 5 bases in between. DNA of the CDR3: TGTGCCTGGAGCCCAGACACCGGGGAGCTGTTTTTT. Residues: CAWSPDTGELFF.

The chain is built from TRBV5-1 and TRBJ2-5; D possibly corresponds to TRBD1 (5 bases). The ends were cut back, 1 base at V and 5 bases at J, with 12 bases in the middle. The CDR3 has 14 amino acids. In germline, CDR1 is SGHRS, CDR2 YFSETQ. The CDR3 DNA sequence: TGCGCCAGCAGCTTGTTGGGGCAGCTTGAGACCCAGTACTTC. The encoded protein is CASSLLGQLETQYF.

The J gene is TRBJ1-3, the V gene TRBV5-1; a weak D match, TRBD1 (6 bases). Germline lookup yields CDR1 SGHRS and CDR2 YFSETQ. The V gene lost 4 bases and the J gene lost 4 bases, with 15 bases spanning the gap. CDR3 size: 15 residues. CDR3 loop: CASSPSGGEGNTIYF. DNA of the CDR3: TGCGCCAGCAGCCCCAGCGGGGGCGAAGGAAACACCATATATTTT. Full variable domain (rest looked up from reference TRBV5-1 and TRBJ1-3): KAGVTQTPRYLIKTRGQQVTLSCSPISGHRSVSWYQQTPGQGLQFLFEYFSETQRNKGNFPGRFSGRQFSNSRSEMNVSTLELGDSALYLCASSPSGGEGNTIYFGEGSWLTVV.

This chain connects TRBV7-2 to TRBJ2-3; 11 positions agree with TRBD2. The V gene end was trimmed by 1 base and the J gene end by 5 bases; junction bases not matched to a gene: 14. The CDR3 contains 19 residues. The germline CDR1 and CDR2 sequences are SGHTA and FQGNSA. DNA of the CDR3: TGTGCCAGCAGCTTAGTAGGGGGTAGCGGGAGGGCCTTTGGAGATACGCAGTATTTT. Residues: CASSLVGGSGRAFGDTQYF.

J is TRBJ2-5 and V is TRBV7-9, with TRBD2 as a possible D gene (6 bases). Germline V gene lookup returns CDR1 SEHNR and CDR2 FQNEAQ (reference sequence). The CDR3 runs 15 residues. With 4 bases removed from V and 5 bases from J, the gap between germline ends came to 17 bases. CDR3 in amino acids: CASSSNRDSGETQYF. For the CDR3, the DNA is TGTGCCAGCAGCTCCAACCGGGACTCTGGGGAGACCCAGTACTTC.

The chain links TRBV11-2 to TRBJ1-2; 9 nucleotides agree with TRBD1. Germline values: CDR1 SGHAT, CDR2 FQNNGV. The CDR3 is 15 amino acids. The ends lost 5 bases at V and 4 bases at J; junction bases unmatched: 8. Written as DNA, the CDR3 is TGTGCCAGCAGCCCAGGACAGGGGAAAACCTATGGCTACACCTTC. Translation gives CASSPGQGKTYGYTF.